This TCR beta chain was retrieved from a study of blood T cell repertoires in COVID-19. In the authors' workflow: Using reference gene primer amplification, nucleated cell counts were estimated. Repertoires were generated with immunoSEQ multiplex PCR, while TCRdb's copy carries only in-frame clones and drops some. V, J and clone size were drawn from that table, and D and trimming were deduced from the DNA. This table has under 250,000 clones, around 80% appearing once. This CDR3 comprises 16 residues. Germline V gene sequence: CDR1 SGHAT, CDR2 FQNNGV. Trimming pared 1 base from V and 4 bases from J, leaving 16 bases between.

Specimen: peripheral blood. The chain combines TRBV11-2 with TRBJ1-1; D perhaps matches TRBD1 (6 bases). The sequence derives from a woman aged 55-70 years who had recovered from COVID-19. The CDR3, as DNA: TGTGCCAGCAGCTTAGTTCGGGGGGGGCGCGGCACTGAAGCTTTCTTT. Translated: CASSLVRGGRGTEAFF. Full variable domain (remainder filled in from reference TRBV11-2 and TRBJ1-1): EAGVAQSPRYKIIEKRQSVAFWCNPISGHATLYWYQQILGQGPKLLIQFQNNGVVDDSQLPKDRFSAERLKGVDSTLKIQPAKLEDSAVYLCASSLVRGGRGTEAFFGQGTRLTVV.